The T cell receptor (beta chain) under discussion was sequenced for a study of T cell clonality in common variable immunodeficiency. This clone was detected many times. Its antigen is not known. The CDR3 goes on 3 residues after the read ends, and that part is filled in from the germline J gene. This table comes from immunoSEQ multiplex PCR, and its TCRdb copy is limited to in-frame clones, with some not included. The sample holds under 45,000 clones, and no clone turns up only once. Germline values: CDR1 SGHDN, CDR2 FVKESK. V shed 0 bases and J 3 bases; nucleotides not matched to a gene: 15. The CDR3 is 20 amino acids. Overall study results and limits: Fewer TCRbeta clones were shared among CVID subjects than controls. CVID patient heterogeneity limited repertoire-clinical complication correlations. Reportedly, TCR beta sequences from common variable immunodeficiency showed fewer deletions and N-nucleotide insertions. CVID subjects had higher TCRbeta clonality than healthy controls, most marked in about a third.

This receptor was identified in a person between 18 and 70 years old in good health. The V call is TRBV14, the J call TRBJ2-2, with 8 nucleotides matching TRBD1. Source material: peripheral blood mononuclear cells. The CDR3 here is CASSQDQRGQGDLDTGELFF. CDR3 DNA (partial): TGTGCCAGCAGCCAAGATCAGCGTGGACAGGGAGATCTTGACACCGGGGAG.